Below, one T cell receptor (beta chain) is given with its context. Its antigen remains unidentified. No quality values exist for individual bases; no much larger clone is one base distant. The germline V gene (reference sequence) supplies CDR1 GTSNPN and CDR2 SVGIG. The V end gives up 0 bases and the J end 2 bases, leaving 4 bases in the junction not matched to a gene. The CDR3, from cysteine to phenylalanine, totals 15 residues. CDR3 DNA only is kept here, 45 bases in frame from base 1. This sample was taken from a study of cytomegalovirus exposure and HLA in healthy donors (dated by TCRdb to 2017 to 2019). About the full investigation: An earlier analysis of several hundred of the donors reported about 300 Gb of sequence data and around 100 million unique TCR beta sequences obtained from about 180 million T cells. An early release that covered fewer than 750 HLA-typed donors contained approximately 300 gigabases of sequencing data and roughly 84 million unique TCR sequences. Among the roughly 390 genotyped donors, around 81% belonged to the genetic ancestry cluster associated with self-reported Caucasian donors. The study was designed to test whether signatures of past pathogen exposure could be identified by cataloging public T cell receptors. The T cell repertoires of under 750 subjects were profiled by immunosequencing and related to cytomegalovirus serostatus. Besides the first cohort of roughly 660 subjects, a separate validation cohort made up of 120 or so different subjects was used. To predict cytomegalovirus infection status, the study combined high-throughput TCR immunosequencing, statistical association of individual TCRs with disease status, and machine learning. In a later analysis, previously published TCR beta repertoires from 666 donors were re-analyzed and high-resolution HLA genotyping was added so that TCR occurrence patterns could be studied. Rather than drawing on any new phenotypic data, the later analysis identified candidate immune exposures from TCR beta sequences and the way those sequences occurred across donors. An earlier analysis of 587 of the donors applied high-throughput TCR beta sequencing to assess whether each TCR beta V gene segment acted as functional or pseudogenic. Donor age, sex, ethnicity and CMV serostatus were compiled alongside the repertoire data. Genome-wide SNP genotypes for about 65% of the roughly 700 donors were used in a later genetic analysis, which treated that subset as a discovery cohort. All discovery cohort repertoires had been generated using a single sequencing platform. Both class I and class II loci were covered by HLA typing, at four-digit resolution. Typing coverage varied by locus: about 629-630 donors for A, B, C, DRB1 and DQB1; approximately 560 for DQA1; more than 600 for DPA1; 450 to 480 for DPB1. A few DR-DQ haplotypes were treated as single units for association and clustering because of strong linkage in the cohort. Across around 400 genotyped donors of the cohort, an average of approximately 240,000 unique TCR beta nucleotide sequences per donor were sequenced, and approximately 19% of those sequences were non-productive. Findings and caveats that apply to the study as a whole: CMV serostatus was the only immune exposure information available for the cohort. While some public TCRs were present in many individuals, most TCR sequences turned up only very rarely across donors. In vitro tests confirmed that a few of the cytomegalovirus-associated TCR beta chains recognize cytomegalovirus antigens. According to a later analysis, TCR association rates differed among HLA loci, with DRB1 alleles showing the most associated TCRs and HLA-C alleles showing the fewest. When HLA alleles, especially DR and DQ, strongly co-occurred, attributing TCR associations to individual alleles was difficult. Correlated functional status among segregating V segments might be attributable to linkage disequilibrium, but an unknown experimental factor could not be ruled out. In a later analysis, several top co-occurrence clusters were reported to appear linked to parvovirus B19, influenza, CMV and Epstein-Barr virus. A later genetic analysis associated a missense DCLRE1C variant with V-gene and J-gene trimming of TCR beta chains, and an independent cohort replicated the association. It was suggested by the authors that the approach could potentially be generalized to other disease states and immunological phenotypes. HLA typing was unavailable for some donors at each locus, so association tests used only the typed subset. A later genetic analysis reported fewer N-insertions in productive TCRs among donors in an Asian-associated ancestry cluster than the roughly 690-donor mean. In the study, around 150 TCR beta chains were listed as associated with cytomegalovirus. Presence/absence analyses assumed roughly uniform sequencing depth across donors, an assumption that may not hold. Only TCR beta chains were sequenced in this cohort, and the absence of alpha or paired-chain data limited detectable features. Compared with equally common non-associated chains, HLA-associated TCR beta chains in a later analysis were more clonally expanded and had lower generation probabilities. Broadly in line with IMGT annotations, most TCR beta V segments showed up in productive rearrangements about 87% or about 30% of the time in an earlier analysis of 450 to 600 of the donors. The earlier analysis of 587 of the donors excluded over 15 rarely observed V segments, including chromosome 9 orphons, because counts were too low. At a false discovery rate of 0.05, a later analysis linked roughly 17,000 TCR beta sequences to specific HLA alleles. A further reported finding was that TCR beta sequences accurately predicted the HLA-A and HLA-B alleles for most subjects in the first cohort. Because the 87-base-pair reads could not distinguish some IMGT-functional V segments, including TRBV6-2 and TRBV6-3, those segments were excluded. A cluster of highly shared sequence variants was judged likely to represent a technical artifact of the sequencing pipeline. In a later analysis, most CMV-associated TCR beta chains were found to appear HLA-restricted, with HLA associations seemingly driven largely by CMV exposure. In both the original and validation cohorts, the classifier was reported to diagnose cytomegalovirus status with high specificity and sensitivity.

In total, just over 650 healthy bone marrow donors made up the cohort. At the time of sampling, every cohort member was nominally healthy, though immune exposures that went unrecorded were likely present. The donor tested CMV seronegative and was one of the 352 seronegative cohort members. A peripheral blood sample was provided by each donor, and peripheral blood mononuclear cells were used for TCR beta sequencing. The Qiagen DNeasy Blood Extraction Kit was used to extract genomic DNA from the blood cell samples. The library came from the immunoSEQ multiplex PCR assay. The multiplex PCR relied on a mix of 60 forward primers for TCR Vbeta segments and 13 reverse primers for TCR Jbeta segments. The CDR3 region of rearranged TCR beta genes was amplified from genomic DNA by a multiplex PCR assay. On the Illumina HiSeq System, the amplified TCR beta libraries were sequenced as 87-base-pair reads. Per the authors' processing: In a later analysis, tens of millions of unique TCR beta chains were counted across the 666 repertoires, and roughly 11 million of these chains were shared by at least two donors. To remove PCR and sequencing errors, raw reads were error-corrected and collapsed into unique sequences using a nearest-neighbor algorithm that merged closely related sequences. V, D and J gene segments were assigned by aligning CDR3 sequences to IMGT reference sequences. For a sequence to be retained, at least a six-nucleotide match to both a V gene segment and a J gene segment was required. A rearrangement was called productive if the CDR3 had no stop codons and remained in frame with V and J, and every other rearrangement was called non-productive. CDR3 was defined according to IMGT convention as the region running from the second conserved V-encoded cysteine to the conserved J-encoded phenylalanine. The earlier analysis of about 530 of the donors excluded any sequence lacking an unambiguous match to a single V gene segment. In an earlier analysis of 587 of the donors, V segments were called functional above 56.7% productive rearrangements and were called segregating when the between-donor standard deviation exceeded 5%. A statistical classification framework was built for diagnosing cytomegalovirus status from the catalog of TCR beta chain sequences. A later analysis assigned V and J genes by comparing TCR nucleotide sequences with IMGT/GENE-DB human TR gene sequences. The TCRdist pipeline was used in a later analysis to assign CDR3 sequences and most-parsimonious VDJ recombination scenarios. In a later analysis, each TCR beta chain was defined by its CDR3 amino acid sequence together with its V-gene family, and reads lacking a unique V-gene family were excluded. In a later analysis, 500 to 650 highly shared, low-generation-probability nucleotide sequences were removed to address suspected cross-contamination and a sequencing artifact. In a later analysis, a clonal expansion index for each public chain was calculated from normalized within-repertoire ranks of inferred template counts. Generation probabilities in a later analysis came from a VDJ recombination model fitted to out-of-frame rearrangements, and those results were checked against IGoR. In a later analysis, TCR-TCR, TCR-HLA and TCR-CMV co-occurrence was scored with hypergeometric tests, and a repertoire-size bias correction was applied to TCR pairs. A later analysis estimated false discovery rates by permuting HLA or CMV assignments 20 times. In a later analysis, co-occurring TCRs were grouped using DBSCAN, and TCRdist sequence similarity was added for clustering within HLA-allele-positive subsets. For co-occurrence clustering, repertoires with fewer than 30,000 or more than 120,000 public chains were excluded, along with a handful of repertoires with anomalous nucleotide sharing. The immuneACCESS repertoire file appears here via TCRdb, limited to in-frame rearrangements. These files lack a portion of the clones; in checked studies, under half of the deficit traces to unresolved V genes, and the cause of the others is not known. V and J calls and clone size are those listed in that table; D and trimming were worked out from the DNA. This sample lists 250,000 to 350,000 clones; more than 55% were detected once. The ten top clones hold under 3% of the sample.

This sequence originates from a female donor in good health and CMV-seronegative. The chain joins TRBV30 to TRBJ2-1; 7 of the junction bases match TRBD1. Specimen: PBMCs. The nucleotide sequence is given as TGTGCCTGGAGTGTTGGACAGGCAACCTACAATGAGCAGTTCTTC. Translated, it gives CAWSVGQATYNEQFF.